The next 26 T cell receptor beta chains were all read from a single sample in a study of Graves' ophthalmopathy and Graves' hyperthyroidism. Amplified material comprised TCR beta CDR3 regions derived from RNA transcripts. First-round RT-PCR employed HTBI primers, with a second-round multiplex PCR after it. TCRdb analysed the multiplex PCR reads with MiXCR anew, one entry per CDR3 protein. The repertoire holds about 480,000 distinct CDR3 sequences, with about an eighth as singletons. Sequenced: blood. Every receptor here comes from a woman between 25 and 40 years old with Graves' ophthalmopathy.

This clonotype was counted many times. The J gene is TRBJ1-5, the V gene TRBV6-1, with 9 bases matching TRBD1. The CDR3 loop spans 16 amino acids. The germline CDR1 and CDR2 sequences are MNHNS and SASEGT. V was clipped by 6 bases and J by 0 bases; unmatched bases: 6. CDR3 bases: TGTGCCAGCAGAACAGGGGGCACCTATAGCAATCAGCCCCAGCATTTT. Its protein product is CASRTGGTYSNQPQHF.

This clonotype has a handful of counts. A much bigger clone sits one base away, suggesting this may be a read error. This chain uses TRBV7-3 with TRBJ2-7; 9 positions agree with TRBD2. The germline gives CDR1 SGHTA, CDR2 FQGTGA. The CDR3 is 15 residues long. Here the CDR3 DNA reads TGTACCAGCAGCTTAGGCGGGAGGGCCGGCGACGAGCAGTACTTC. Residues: CTSSLGGRAGDEQYF.

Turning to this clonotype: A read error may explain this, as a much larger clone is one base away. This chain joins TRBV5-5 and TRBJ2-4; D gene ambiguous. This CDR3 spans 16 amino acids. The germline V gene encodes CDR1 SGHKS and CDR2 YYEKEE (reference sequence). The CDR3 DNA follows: TGTGCCAGCAGCTTGGTCGCCGGAATAGCCAAAAACATTAAGTACTTC. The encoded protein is CASSLVAGIAKNIKYF.

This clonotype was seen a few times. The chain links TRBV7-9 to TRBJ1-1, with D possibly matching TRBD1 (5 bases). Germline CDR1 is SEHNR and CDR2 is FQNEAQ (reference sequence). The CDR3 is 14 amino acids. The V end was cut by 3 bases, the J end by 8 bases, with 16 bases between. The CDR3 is CASSFYTGDGEAFF. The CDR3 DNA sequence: TGTGCCAGCAGCTTTTATACTGGGGACGGAGAAGCTTTCTTT.

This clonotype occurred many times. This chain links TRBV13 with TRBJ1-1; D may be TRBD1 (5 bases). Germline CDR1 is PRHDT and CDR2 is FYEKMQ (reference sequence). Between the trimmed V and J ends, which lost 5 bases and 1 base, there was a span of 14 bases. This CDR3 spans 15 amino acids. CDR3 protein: CASSNPGTENTEAFF. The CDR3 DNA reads TGTGCCAGCAGCAACCCAGGGACGGAGAACACTGAAGCTTTCTTT.

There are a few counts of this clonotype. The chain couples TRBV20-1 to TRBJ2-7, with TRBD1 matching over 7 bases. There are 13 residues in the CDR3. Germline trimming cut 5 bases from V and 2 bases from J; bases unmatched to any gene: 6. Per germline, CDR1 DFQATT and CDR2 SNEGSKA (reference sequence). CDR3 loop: CSARTTGTYEQYF. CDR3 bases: TGCAGTGCTCGGACGACAGGGACCTACGAGCAGTACTTC.

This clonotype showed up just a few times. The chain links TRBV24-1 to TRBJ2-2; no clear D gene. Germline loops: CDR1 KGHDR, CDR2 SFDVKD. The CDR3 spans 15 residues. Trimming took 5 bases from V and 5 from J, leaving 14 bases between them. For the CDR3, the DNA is TGTGCCACCAGTGGCGGAAAGGATTGGACCGGGGAGCTGTTTTTT. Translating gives CATSGGKDWTGELFF.

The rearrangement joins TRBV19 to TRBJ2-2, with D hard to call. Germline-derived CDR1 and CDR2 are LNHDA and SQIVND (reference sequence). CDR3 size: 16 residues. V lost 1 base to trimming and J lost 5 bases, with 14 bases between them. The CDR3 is CASSIAFALQTGELFF. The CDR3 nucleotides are TGTGCCAGTAGTATAGCTTTTGCCTTACAAACCGGGGAGCTGTTTTTT.

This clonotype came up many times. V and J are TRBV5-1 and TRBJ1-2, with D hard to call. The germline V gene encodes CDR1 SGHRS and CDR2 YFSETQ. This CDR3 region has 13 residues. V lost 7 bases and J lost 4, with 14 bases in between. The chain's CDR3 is CASREDGRYGYTF. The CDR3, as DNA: TGCGCCAGCCGAGAGGACGGACGCTATGGCTACACCTTC.

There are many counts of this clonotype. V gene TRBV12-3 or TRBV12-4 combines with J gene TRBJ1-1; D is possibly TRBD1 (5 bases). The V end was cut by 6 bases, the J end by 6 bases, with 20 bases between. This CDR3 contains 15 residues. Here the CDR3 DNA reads TGTGCCAGCAGGAATACGGGACTTAAGGAGGCTGAAGCTTTCTTT. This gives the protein CASRNTGLKEAEAFF.

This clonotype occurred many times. The CDR3 sequence: CASQRSTGGREQYF. The CDR3 DNA sequence: TGTGCCAGCCAGAGGAGCACAGGGGGCAGGGAGCAGTACTTC. The chain recombines TRBV12-3 or TRBV12-4 with TRBJ2-7; 9 bases fit TRBD1. The CDR3 extends over 14 amino acids. Trimming at V came to 8 bases and at J to 7 bases, leaving 12 bases not matched to a gene.

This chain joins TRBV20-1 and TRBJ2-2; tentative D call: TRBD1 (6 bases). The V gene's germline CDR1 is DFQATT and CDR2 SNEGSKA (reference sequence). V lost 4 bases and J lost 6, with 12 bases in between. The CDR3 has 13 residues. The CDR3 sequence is CSAMGYRAGELFF. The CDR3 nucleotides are TGCAGTGCTATGGGGTACAGGGCCGGGGAGCTGTTTTTT.

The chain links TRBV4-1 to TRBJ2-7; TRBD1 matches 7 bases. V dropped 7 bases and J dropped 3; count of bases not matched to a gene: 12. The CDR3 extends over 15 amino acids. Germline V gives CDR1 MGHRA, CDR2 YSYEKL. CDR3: CASNQGTGAFYEQYF. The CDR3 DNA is TGCGCCAGCAACCAGGGCACAGGGGCTTTCTACGAGCAGTACTTC.

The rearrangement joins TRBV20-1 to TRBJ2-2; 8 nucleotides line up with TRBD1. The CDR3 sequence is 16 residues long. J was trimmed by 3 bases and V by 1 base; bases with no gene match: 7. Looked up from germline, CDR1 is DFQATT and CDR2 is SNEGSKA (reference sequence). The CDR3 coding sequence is TGCAGTGCTAGAGGCCGGGACAGGCCTGACACCGGGGAGCTGTTTTTT. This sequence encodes CSARGRDRPDTGELFF.

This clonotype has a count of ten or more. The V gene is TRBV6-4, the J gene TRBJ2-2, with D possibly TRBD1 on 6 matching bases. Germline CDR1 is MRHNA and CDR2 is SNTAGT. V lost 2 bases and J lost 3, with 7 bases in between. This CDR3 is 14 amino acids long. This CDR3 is CASSDGGDTGELFF. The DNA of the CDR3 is TGTGCCAGCAGTGACGGGGGCGACACCGGGGAGCTGTTTTTT.

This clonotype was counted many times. The CDR3 DNA sequence: TGTGCCAGCAGTACTAGCGGGAGCACAGATACGCAGTATTTT. Protein sequence: CASSTSGSTDTQYF. The chain links TRBV6-4 to TRBJ2-3; 9 positions match TRBD2. J lost 0 bases, V lost 5 bases, and 0 bases had no gene match. Germline CDR1 is MRHNA and CDR2 is SNTAGT. The CDR3 is 14 amino acids.

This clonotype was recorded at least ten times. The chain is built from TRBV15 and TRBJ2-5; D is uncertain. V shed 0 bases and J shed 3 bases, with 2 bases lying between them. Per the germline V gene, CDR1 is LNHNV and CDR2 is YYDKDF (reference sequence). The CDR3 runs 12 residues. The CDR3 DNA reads TGTGCCACCAGCAGAGATGAAGAGACCCAGTACTTC. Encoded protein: CATSRDEETQYF.

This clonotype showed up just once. The CDR3 nucleotides are TGTGCCAGCAGTCCTTGGACAGGCAGAAACACCATATATTTT. Amino acids: CASSPWTGRNTIYF. The chain employs TRBV6-1 and TRBJ1-3; 7 nucleotides line up with TRBD1. Germline loops: CDR1 MNHNS, CDR2 SASEGT. The CDR3 has 14 residues. J was trimmed by 5 bases and V by 5 bases; bases with no gene match: 6.

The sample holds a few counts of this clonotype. The CDR3 region is CSVSGVTNTEAFF. CDR3 nucleotides: TGCAGCGTTTCTGGGGTCACGAACACTGAAGCTTTCTTT. The chain recombines TRBV29-1 with TRBJ1-1; D gene ambiguous. Deletions cut 5 bases from V and 1 base from J, with 11 bases between. The CDR3 has 13 residues. Germline V CDR1 and CDR2: SQVTM, ANQGSEA.

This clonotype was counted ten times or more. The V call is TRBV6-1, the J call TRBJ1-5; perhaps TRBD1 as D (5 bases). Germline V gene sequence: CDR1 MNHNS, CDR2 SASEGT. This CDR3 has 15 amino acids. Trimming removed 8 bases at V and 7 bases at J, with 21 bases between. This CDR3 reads CASQMRGGAGQPQHF. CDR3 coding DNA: TGTGCCAGCCAGATGAGAGGAGGGGCTGGCCAGCCCCAGCATTTT.

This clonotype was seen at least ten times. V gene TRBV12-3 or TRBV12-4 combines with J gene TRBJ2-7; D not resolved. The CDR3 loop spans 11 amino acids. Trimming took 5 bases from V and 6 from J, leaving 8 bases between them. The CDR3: CASSALGEQYF. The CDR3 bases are TGTGCCAGCAGTGCCCTCGGCGAGCAGTACTTC.

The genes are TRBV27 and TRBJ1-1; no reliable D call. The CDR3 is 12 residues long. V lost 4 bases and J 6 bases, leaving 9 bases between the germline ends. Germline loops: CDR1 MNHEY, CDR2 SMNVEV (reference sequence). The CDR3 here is CASSSRASEAFF. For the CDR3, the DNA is TGTGCCAGCAGTTCCCGGGCCTCTGAAGCTTTCTTT.

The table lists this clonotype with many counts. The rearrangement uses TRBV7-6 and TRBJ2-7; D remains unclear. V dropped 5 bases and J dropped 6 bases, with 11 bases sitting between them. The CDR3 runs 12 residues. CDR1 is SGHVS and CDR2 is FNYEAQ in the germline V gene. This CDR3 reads CASSPRSGEQYF. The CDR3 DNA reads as TGTGCCAGCAGCCCCCGGTCAGGCGAGCAGTACTTC.

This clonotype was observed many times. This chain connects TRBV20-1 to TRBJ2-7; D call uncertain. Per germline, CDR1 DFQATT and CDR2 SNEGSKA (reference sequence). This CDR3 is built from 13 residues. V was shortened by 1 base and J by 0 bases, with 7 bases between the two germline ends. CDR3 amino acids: CSARAPSSYEQYF. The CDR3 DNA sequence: TGCAGTGCTAGAGCACCGAGCTCCTACGAGCAGTACTTC.

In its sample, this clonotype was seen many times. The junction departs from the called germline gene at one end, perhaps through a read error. The CDR3 loop reads CASNEGIRYEQYF. In DNA form, the CDR3 reads TGTGCCAGCAATGAAGGCATCCGGTACGAGCAGTACTTC. The rearrangement joins TRBV6-1 to TRBJ2-7, with unresolved D. This CDR3 is 13 amino acids long. The V gene's germline CDR1 is MNHNS and CDR2 SASEGT.

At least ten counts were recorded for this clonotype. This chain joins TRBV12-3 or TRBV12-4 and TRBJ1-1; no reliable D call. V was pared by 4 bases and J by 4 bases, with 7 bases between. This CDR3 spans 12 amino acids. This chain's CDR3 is CASSYFPTEAFF. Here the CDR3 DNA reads TGTGCCAGCAGTTATTTCCCCACTGAAGCTTTCTTT.